The clone carrying this T cell receptor (beta chain) was recorded a few times. Its antigen is not identified. The PCR used 60 Vbeta and 13 Jbeta primers. Assay: immunoSEQ multiplex PCR; the TCRdb copy retains only in-frame clones and omits some. The sample shows about 82,000 clones, roughly 80% of them seen only once. With V trimmed by 2 bases and J by 3 bases, 1 base remained unmatched. CDR1 is WNHNN and CDR2 is SYGVQD in the germline V gene (reference sequence). The CDR3 totals 13 residues. This sample is drawn from a study of cytomegalovirus exposure and HLA in healthy donors. Study results and limitations: The HLA-A and HLA-B alleles of most subjects were reportedly predicted accurately from TCR beta sequences. Per a prior analysis, the majority of TCR beta V segments were productive roughly 87% or roughly 30% of the time.

The chain is built from TRBV10-1 and TRBJ2-7, with TRBD2 matching 7 bases. The receptor's source is a woman aged 45 to 65 in good health and CMV-seropositive. Sequenced sample: PBMCs. The CDR3 loop is CASSEREGYEQYF. Written as DNA, the CDR3 is TGCGCCAGCAGTGAGAGGGAGGGCTACGAGCAGTACTTC.